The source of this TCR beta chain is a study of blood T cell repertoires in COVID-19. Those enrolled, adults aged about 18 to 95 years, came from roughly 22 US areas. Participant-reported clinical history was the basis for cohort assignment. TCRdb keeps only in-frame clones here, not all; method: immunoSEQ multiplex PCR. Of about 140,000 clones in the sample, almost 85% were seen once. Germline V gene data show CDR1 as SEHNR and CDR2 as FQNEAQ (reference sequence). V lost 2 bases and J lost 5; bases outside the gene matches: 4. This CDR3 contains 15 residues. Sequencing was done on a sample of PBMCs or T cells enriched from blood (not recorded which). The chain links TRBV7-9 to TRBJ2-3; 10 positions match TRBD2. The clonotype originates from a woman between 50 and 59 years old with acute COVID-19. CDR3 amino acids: CASSLPSGSGDTQYF. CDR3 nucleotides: TGTGCCAGCAGCTTACCTAGCGGGAGTGGAGATACGCAGTATTTT.